Listed below are T cell receptor beta chains from one sample, sequenced in a study of blood T cell repertoires in COVID-19. Libraries were prepared by immunoSEQ multiplex PCR; TCRdb keeps only in-frame clonotypes and omits some of them. The sample gives roughly 150,000 clones, around 82% of which show up once; around 9.9% is in the top ten. The sequencing input was peripheral blood. The receptor set was obtained from a man aged 65-85 years with active or convalescent COVID-19. CDR3s include the opening cysteine and the closing phenylalanine or tryptophan.

V gene: TRBV6-2/TRBV6-3
J gene: TRBJ1-1
CDR3 protein: CASSARGFGAFF

V gene: TRBV6-5
J gene: TRBJ2-1
CDR3 protein: CASSRPGLAGEQFF

V gene: TRBV27
J gene: TRBJ2-7
CDR3 protein: CASSWSGHLDHEQYF

V gene: TRBV11-2
J gene: TRBJ2-1
CDR3 protein: CASSLTAGTSSYNEQFF

V gene: TRBV19
J gene: TRBJ2-1
CDR3 protein: CASSIRTGPRNEQFF

V gene: TRBV18
J gene: TRBJ2-1
CDR3 protein: CASSQTLVTQTPNEQFF

V gene: TRBV6-2/TRBV6-3
J gene: TRBJ1-1
CDR3 protein: CASSGTGGTEAFF

V gene: TRBV28
J gene: TRBJ2-2
CDR3 protein: CASSPTSGRANTGELFF

V gene: TRBV24-1
J gene: TRBJ1-2
CDR3 protein: CATSEGQGYGYTF

V gene: TRBV9
J gene: TRBJ2-4
CDR3 protein: CASSVDQKNIQYF

V gene: TRBV11-2
J gene: TRBJ1-1
CDR3 protein: CASWAGGNTEAFF